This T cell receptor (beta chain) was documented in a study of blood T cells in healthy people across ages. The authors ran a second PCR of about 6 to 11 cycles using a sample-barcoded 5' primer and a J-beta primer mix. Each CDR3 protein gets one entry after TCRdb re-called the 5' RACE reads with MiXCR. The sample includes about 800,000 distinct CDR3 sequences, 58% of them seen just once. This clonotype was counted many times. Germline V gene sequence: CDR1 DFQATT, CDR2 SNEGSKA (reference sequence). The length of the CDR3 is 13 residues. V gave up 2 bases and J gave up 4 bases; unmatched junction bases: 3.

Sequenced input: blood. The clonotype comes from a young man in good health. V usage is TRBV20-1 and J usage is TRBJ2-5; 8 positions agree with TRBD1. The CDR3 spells CSARRTGRETQYF. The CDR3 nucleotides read TGCAGTGCTAGAAGGACAGGGCGAGAGACCCAGTACTTC.